Below are 29 T cell receptor beta chains sequenced from a single sample in a study of regulatory T cells in long-lasting Graves disease. The authors built TCR beta libraries using iRepertoire HTBI primers and Arm-PCR of CDR3 regions. TCRdb reprocessed the multiplex PCR reads via MiXCR and lists one record per CDR3 protein. The data hold approximately 690,000 distinct CDR3 sequences, with roughly 30% observed a single time. The time point: persistent/refractory GD, antithyroid drugs over 5 years with positive TRAb. The TCR library was made from RNA that had been extracted from PBMCs in TRIzol. This specimen was peripheral blood mononuclear cells (PBMCs), taken when the disease was refractory, from a patient treated with antithyroid drugs. These receptors were collected from a female donor with Graves disease.

This clonotype occurred many times. The rearrangement links TRBV12-3 or TRBV12-4 to TRBJ1-1, with unresolved D. This CDR3 region has 13 residues. Between the trimmed V and J ends, which lost 6 bases and 0 bases, there was a span of 8 bases. CDR3 residues: CASSSILNTEAFF. The CDR3 DNA follows: TGTGCCAGCAGCTCCATCTTGAACACTGAAGCTTTCTTT.

This clonotype showed up just a few times. This sequence joins TRBV2 and TRBJ2-3, with 7 bases fitting TRBD2. The CDR3 consists of 14 residues. From germline, CDR1 is SNHLY and CDR2 FYNNEI. J lost 6 bases, V lost 5 bases, and 8 bases had no gene match. Here the CDR3 DNA reads TGTGCCAGCAGTCCTCAGAGCGGGGCTGATACGCAGTATTTT. Its translation is CASSPQSGADTQYF.

On this clonotype itself: Given a much more abundant clone one base away, this may be a read error. The chain joins TRBV2 to TRBJ1-4; unclear D gene. The CDR3 contains 15 residues. Germline CDR1 reads SNHLY; CDR2 reads FYNNEI. The CDR3 DNA sequence: TGTGCCAGCGGTGAAGAGGCAGTATCTAATGAAAAACTGTTTTTT. Translated, it gives CASGEEAVSNEKLFF.

The CDR3 loop is CAGKREGRSGELFF. The CDR3 coding sequence is TGTGCCGGAAAGCGGGAGGGCCGTTCCGGGGAGCTGTTTTTT. The chain has TRBV5-5 and TRBJ2-2; 10 bases are a match to TRBD2. This CDR3 has 14 amino acids. Germline trimming cut 10 bases from V and 6 bases from J; bases unmatched to any gene: 9. In germline, CDR1 is SGHKS, CDR2 YYEKEE (reference sequence).

The chain uses TRBV5-1 and TRBJ1-1; 7 bases agree with TRBD1. CDR1 is SGHRS and CDR2 is YFSETQ in the germline V gene. Germline trimming cut 6 bases from V and 5 bases from J; bases unmatched to any gene: 7. This CDR3 contains 13 residues. The CDR3 protein is CASTQTGLTEAFF. Here the CDR3 DNA reads TGCGCCAGCACCCAGACAGGGTTAACTGAAGCTTTCTTT.

This clonotype has more than one count but fewer than ten. Here the CDR3 DNA reads TGTGCCAGCAGTGACTCTGCCCGAGCCTATGGCTACACCTTC. This encodes CASSDSARAYGYTF. The chain has TRBV6-1 and TRBJ1-2, with unresolved D. This CDR3 has 14 residues. The V end was cut by 3 bases, the J end by 4 bases, with 12 bases between. Germline V gene lookup returns CDR1 MNHNS and CDR2 SASEGT.

Only a few counts were recorded for this clonotype. This chain joins TRBV14 and TRBJ1-2; D is unresolved. The V and J ends lost 0 bases and 8 bases respectively, with 13 bases between them. This CDR3 has 14 residues. Germline CDR1 SGHDN, CDR2 FVKESK. The CDR3 loop is CASSQESGFGGYTF. The DNA for the CDR3 is TGTGCCAGCAGCCAAGAGAGCGGGTTCGGAGGCTACACCTTC. Combining the CDR3 with reference TRBV14 and TRBJ1-2 gives the whole variable domain EAGVTQFPSHSVIEKGQTVTLRCDPISGHDNLYWYRRVMGKEIKFLLHFVKESKQDESGMPNNRFLAERTGGTYSTLKVQPAELEDSGVYFCASSQESGFGGYTFGSGTRLTVV.

Points on this clonotype: Its ends do not fully match the called genes, so a read error is possible. In DNA, the CDR3 is TGTGCCAGCAGCCGAGAACTAGGAAACTTC. Translating gives CASSRELGNF. The chain couples TRBV6-1 to TRBJ2-4; D perhaps matches TRBD2 (5 bases). CDR1 is MNHNS and CDR2 is SASEGT in the germline V gene. The CDR3 totals 10 residues.

The chain employs TRBV29-1 and TRBJ2-3, with TRBD2 matching 8 bases. The V and J ends lost 7 bases and 0 bases, in that order; junction bases with no gene match: 6. This CDR3 spans 14 amino acids. Per germline, CDR1 SQVTM and CDR2 ANQGSEA. In DNA form, the CDR3 reads TGCAGCGCCGACGGGGGGGCTAGCACAGATACGCAGTATTTT. Amino acid sequence: CSADGGASTDTQYF.

This clonotype was counted between two and nine times. This chain links TRBV2 with TRBJ1-5; D perhaps matches TRBD1 (5 bases). This CDR3 is built from 14 residues. V lost 10 bases to trimming and J lost 0 bases, with 13 bases between them. CDR1 and CDR2 from the germline V gene are SNHLY and FYNNEI. CDR3 amino acids: CATQGDYSNQPQHF. DNA for the CDR3: TGTGCCACCCAAGGGGACTATAGCAATCAGCCCCAGCATTTT.

This clonotype has only a few counts. The rearrangement uses TRBV6-1 and TRBJ2-7; TRBD1 agrees at 7 bases. V gave up 5 bases and J gave up 12 bases; unmatched junction bases: 7. The CDR3 extends over 11 amino acids. Germline V gene data show CDR1 as MNHNS and CDR2 as SASEGT. CDR3 sequence (DNA): TGTGCCAGCAGTAGTGGGACAGCGAGGTACTTC. Protein sequence: CASSSGTARYF.

The chain carries TRBV20-1 and TRBJ2-5; either TRBD1 or TRBD2 may supply D (5 bases each). Germline CDR1 and CDR2: DFQATT and SNEGSKA (reference sequence). Trimming shortened V by 1 base and J by 5 bases, and 14 bases separated the two germline ends. The CDR3 is 14 residues long. CDR3: CSARVLGVRETQYF. CDR3 in DNA: TGCAGTGCTAGAGTCTTGGGGGTGAGGGAGACCCAGTACTTC.

This clonotype showed up just a few times. This chain links TRBV6-1 with TRBJ1-4; D possibly corresponds to TRBD1 (6 bases). The CDR3 spans 14 residues. Germline CDR1 reads MNHNS; CDR2 reads SASEGT. V lost 6 bases and J lost 8, with 16 bases in between. CDR3 in DNA: TGTGCCAGCAGCTTCGACAGGCTCGGAGAAAAACTGTTTTTT. Its protein product is CASSFDRLGEKLFF.

This clonotype was counted a few times. V gene TRBV29-1 combines with J gene TRBJ2-7; maybe TRBD2 (5 bases). Trimming stripped 4 bases from V and 5 bases from J, with 12 bases between. The CDR3 sequence is 12 residues long. CDR1 SQVTM and CDR2 ANQGSEA come from the germline V gene. The CDR3 spells CSVGRRNHEQYF. In DNA, the CDR3 is TGCAGCGTTGGTAGGAGGAACCACGAGCAGTACTTC.

This clonotype appeared once. The rearrangement uses TRBV19 and TRBJ2-5; unclear D gene. V gave up 8 bases and J gave up 5 bases, with 15 bases separating them. Germline lookup yields CDR1 LNHDA and CDR2 SQIVND (reference sequence). This CDR3 is built from 13 residues. The DNA for the CDR3 is TGTGCCAGTGGGGTCGACGTGGAGGAGACCCAGTACTTC. Residues: CASGVDVEETQYF.

This clonotype was counted many times. The V gene is TRBV28, the J gene TRBJ1-1; D ambiguous. Germline CDR1 and CDR2: MDHEN and SYDVKM. The germline V and J ends were trimmed by 3 bases and 0 bases, with 11 bases remaining between them. The CDR3 covers 15 residues. Here the CDR3 reads CASSFRQVLNTEAFF. The CDR3 DNA is TGTGCCAGCAGTTTCAGGCAGGTTTTGAACACTGAAGCTTTCTTT.

V gene TRBV2 combines with J gene TRBJ2-7; D ambiguous. The CDR3 spans 14 residues. The germline CDR1 and CDR2 sequences are SNHLY and FYNNEI. With 3 bases removed from V and 2 bases from J, the gap between germline ends came to 11 bases. The DNA for the CDR3 is TGTGCCAGCAGTGACAGGTTAATTACCTACGAGCAGTACTTC. Translated, it gives CASSDRLITYEQYF.

This clonotype was seen ten or more times. The chain is built from TRBV6-1 and TRBJ2-7, with D perhaps TRBD1 (6 bases). Germline V gene lookup returns CDR1 MNHNS and CDR2 SASEGT. The CDR3 is 13 residues long. V lost 8 bases and J lost 2, with 13 bases in between. CDR3 DNA sequence: TGTGCCAGCGGTGCCAGGGGCGCCTACGAGCAGTACTTC. The encoded protein is CASGARGAYEQYF.

This clonotype was counted between two and nine times. The rearrangement joins TRBV7-9 to TRBJ2-7; 10 bases align to TRBD1. The J segment lost 4 bases and the V segment lost 1 base, leaving 7 bases of the junction unmatched. CDR1 and CDR2 from the germline V gene are SEHNR and FQNEAQ (reference sequence). The CDR3 loop spans 16 amino acids. The CDR3 DNA follows: TGTGCCAGCAGCTTAGTTGCCGGGACAGGGGCTTACGAGCAGTACTTC. Residues: CASSLVAGTGAYEQYF.

The chain couples TRBV19 to TRBJ1-1, with a tentative D call TRBD1 (6 bases). Trimming shortened V by 4 bases and J by 0 bases, and 18 bases separated the two germline ends. Germline assignment: CDR1 LNHDA and CDR2 SQIVND (reference sequence). The CDR3 sequence is 17 residues long. CDR3 in DNA: TGTGCCAGTAGTACCCGAGTGGGACAAACTTTGAACACTGAAGCTTTCTTT. Amino acid sequence: CASSTRVGQTLNTEAFF.

As DNA, the CDR3 is TGTGCCAGCAGTATCCTCGGGGTTGCGGCCACTGAAGCTTTCTTT. Its protein is CASSILGVAATEAFF. The genes are TRBV28 and TRBJ1-1; D uncertain. Germline V gene data show CDR1 as MDHEN and CDR2 as SYDVKM. Trimming pared 5 bases from V and 4 bases from J, leaving 17 bases between. This CDR3 has 15 residues.

There are a few counts of this clonotype. V gene TRBV12-5 combines with J gene TRBJ2-4; weak D call: TRBD2 (6 bases). Trimming left V 2 bases short and J 6 bases short, with 14 bases between. The CDR3 has 15 residues. From germline, CDR1 is LGHNT and CDR2 FRNRAP. CDR3 residues: CASGLSLARRNIQYF. As DNA, the CDR3 is TGTGCTAGTGGTTTGAGCCTAGCGCGTAGAAACATTCAGTACTTC.

Ten or more counts support this clonotype. The chain carries TRBV2 and TRBJ1-1; 8 nucleotides align to TRBD1. Germline V gene lookup returns CDR1 SNHLY and CDR2 FYNNEI. The CDR3 spans 16 residues. With V trimmed by 7 bases and J by 0 bases, 10 bases remained unmatched. CDR3 coding DNA: TGTGCCAGCACCGCCCGGGCAGGGGGCTTGAACACTGAAGCTTTCTTT. This encodes CASTARAGGLNTEAFF.

V and J are TRBV20-1 and TRBJ1-1, with a possible D match to TRBD1 (6 bases). The CDR3 runs to 15 residues. Germline V gene data show CDR1 as DFQATT and CDR2 as SNEGSKA (reference sequence). V was clipped by 0 bases and J by 1 base, with 12 bases between them. As DNA, the CDR3 is TGCAGTGCTAGAGACCCCTGGGGGGCGAACACTGAAGCTTTCTTT. Its protein is CSARDPWGANTEAFF.

In this sample, this clonotype turned up a few times. Given a much more abundant clone one base away, this may be a read error. The chain joins TRBV6-1 to TRBJ1-2; weak D call: TRBD1 (6 bases). Looked up from germline, CDR1 is MNHNS and CDR2 is SASEGT. This CDR3 is 13 amino acids long. V was pared by 7 bases and J by 2 bases, with 11 bases between. In DNA, the CDR3 is TGTGCCAGCACTCCTCAGGGGAACTATGGCTACACCTTC. Amino acid sequence: CASTPQGNYGYTF.

The V call is TRBV27, the J call TRBJ1-4, with 9 bases that match TRBD1. J was trimmed by 3 bases and V by 6 bases; bases with no gene match: 11. Looked up from germline, CDR1 is MNHEY and CDR2 is SMNVEV (reference sequence). The CDR3 consists of 17 residues. The CDR3 spells CASRPGTGNRANEKLFF. Here the CDR3 DNA reads TGTGCCAGCAGACCCGGGACAGGGAATAGAGCTAATGAAAAACTGTTTTTT.

In this sample, this clonotype turned up a few times. J is TRBJ2-7 and V is TRBV6-6; D is undetermined. Per germline, CDR1 MNHNY and CDR2 SVGAGI (reference sequence). The CDR3 extends over 12 amino acids. The V end was cut by 1 base, the J end by 3 bases, with 4 bases between. The CDR3 DNA sequence: TGTGCCAGCAGTTACTTGGTCTACGAGCAGTACTTC. Protein sequence: CASSYLVYEQYF.

There are a few counts of this clonotype. This chain uses TRBV12-3 or TRBV12-4 with TRBJ1-3; 8 nucleotides line up with TRBD1. Unmatched junction bases numbered 12, after V lost 7 bases and J lost 4 bases. The CDR3 is made up of 16 amino acids. In DNA, the CDR3 is TGTGCCAGCACCCTCAACAGGGGGATAATAGGAAACACCATATATTTT. As protein: CASTLNRGIIGNTIYF.

In its sample, this clonotype was seen many times. CDR3 sequence reads: CASSLGMPTEAFF. In DNA form, the CDR3 reads TGTGCCAGCAGTTTAGGAATGCCCACTGAAGCTTTCTTT. The chain recombines TRBV28 with TRBJ1-1; D not certain. This CDR3 is 13 amino acids long. V lost 2 bases and J lost 4, with 8 bases in between. Germline V gene lookup returns CDR1 MDHEN and CDR2 SYDVKM.